The present TCR beta chain was sequenced within a study of T cell repertoires and HLA-DP antigens. The protocol was immunoSEQ multiplex PCR, while the TCRdb copy is restricted to in-frame clones and leaves out a portion. The repertoire holds over 100,000 clones, with about 91% as singletons. Turning to this clone: Its antigen is undetermined.

The V gene lost 0 bases and the J gene lost 5 bases, with 16 bases spanning the gap. The CDR3 consists of 16 residues. CDR1 and CDR2 from the germline V gene are SGHRS and YFSETQ. This TCR derives from a woman aged 18-29 years in good health and CMV-seronegative. The specimen sequenced was CD4+ T cells from PBMCs. The V gene is TRBV5-1, the J gene TRBJ2-3, with D perhaps TRBD1 (6 bases). The CDR3 protein is CASSLEARGEGDTQYF. For the CDR3, the DNA is TGCGCCAGCAGCTTGGAGGCCAGGGGCGAGGGAGATACGCAGTATTTT. The full variable domain, in which reference TRBV5-1 and TRBJ2-3 provide the parts outside the CDR3, is KAGVTQTPRYLIKTRGQQVTLSCSPISGHRSVSWYQQTPGQGLQFLFEYFSETQRNKGNFPGRFSGRQFSNSRSEMNVSTLELGDSALYLCASSLEARGEGDTQYFGPGTRLTVL.